One sample yielded the 5 T cell receptor beta chains listed below, sequenced in a study of PD-L1 blockade in urothelial cancer. Generated by immunoSEQ multiplex PCR, the TCRdb table keeps only in-frame clones and is missing some. The table records more than 75,000 clones, roughly 90% of them present only once. This material consisted of PBMCs, taken around atezolizumab (anti-PD-L1) treatment. The receptor set was obtained from a man aged 55 to 70 with urothelial cancer.

The chain couples TRBV10-2 to TRBJ2-4; D is possibly TRBD1 (6 bases). CDR3 length equals 15 residues. Germline CDR1 and CDR2: WSHSY and SAAADI. Trimming removed 5 bases at V and 1 base at J, with 12 bases between. The CDR3 coding sequence is TGCGCCAGCAGTATACAGGGTTTCGCCAAAAACATTCAGTACTTC. It translates to CASSIQGFAKNIQYF.

The V gene is TRBV30, the J gene TRBJ1-4; TRBD1 might be the D (6 bases). Trimming removed 0 bases from V and 6 bases from J, with 11 bases in between. The CDR3 sequence is 14 residues long. Germline assignment: CDR1 GTSNPN and CDR2 SVGIG (reference sequence). The CDR3 loop reads CAWSVRYRDEKLFF. The CDR3 coding sequence is TGTGCCTGGAGTGTAAGGTACAGGGATGAAAAACTGTTTTTT.

This sequence joins TRBV2 and TRBJ2-2, with no clear D. Germline CDR1 is SNHLY and CDR2 is FYNNEI. With 6 bases removed from V and 6 bases from J, the gap between germline ends came to 8 bases. The CDR3 has 12 residues. This chain's CDR3 is CASRVEAGELFF. For the CDR3, the DNA is TGTGCCAGCAGAGTAGAGGCCGGGGAGCTGTTTTTT.

V and J are TRBV7-3 and TRBJ2-2; tentative D call: TRBD2 (5 bases). V gave up 4 bases and J gave up 0 bases, with 12 bases separating them. Germline-derived CDR1 and CDR2 are SGHTA and FQGTGA. This CDR3 region has 16 residues. The CDR3: CASSSQAATNTGELFF. As DNA, the CDR3 is TGTGCCAGCAGCTCACAAGCGGCGACGAACACCGGGGAGCTGTTTTTT.

This clone was seen once. The chain has TRBV5-1 and TRBJ2-2, with D maybe TRBD2 (6 bases). Germline CDR1 SGHRS, CDR2 YFSETQ. This CDR3 spans 15 amino acids. The V end lost 2 bases, the J end lost 4 bases, and 12 bases lay between the germline ends. The chain's CDR3 is CASSFLEGGTGELFF. CDR3 DNA sequence: TGCGCCAGCAGCTTCCTTGAGGGAGGCACCGGGGAGCTGTTTTTT.